This T cell receptor (beta chain) was retrieved from a study of shared clonotypes between healthy human individuals. The data were produced by immunoSEQ multiplex PCR, yet TCRdb's version contains in-frame clones alone and is incomplete. The sample yields 2 million to 2.5 million clones, approximately 94% seen once. This sequence originates from a man younger than 35 in good health. Sequencing was performed on naive CD4+ T cells sorted from blood. Subset indicated: CD45RA+ positively selected.

CDR3 sequence reads: CASSYAAGVRDEQYF. In DNA, the CDR3 is TGTGCCAGCAGTTACGCCGCCGGCGTGCGGGACGAGCAGTACTTC. This chain uses TRBV6-5 with TRBJ2-7, with a tentative D call TRBD2 (5 bases). The CDR3 sequence is 15 residues long. Germline CDR1 reads MNHEY; CDR2 reads SVGAGI. The germline V and J ends were trimmed by 2 bases and 5 bases, with 16 bases remaining between them.